Listed below are T cell receptor beta chains from one sample, sequenced in a study of blood T cell repertoires in COVID-19. TCRdb's table, derived via immunoSEQ multiplex PCR, lists solely in-frame clones and lacks some. This table holds around 50,000 clones, around 92% found once. The sample was peripheral blood. These receptors all come from a human donor in a cohort sampled during active COVID-19. CDR3s include the opening cysteine and the closing phenylalanine or tryptophan. The D gene is left open where the match is weak. Not every row has a clone size; where given, it reads once, few, many or a size class.

J gene,CDR3 length,D gene,clone size,V gene,CDR3 protein,CDR3 DNA
TRBJ2-7,18,TRBD2,NA,TRBV4-1,CASSQDWNPGGPPYEQYF,TGCGCCAGCAGCCAAGATTGGAACCCGGGAGGGCCCCCCTACGAGCAGTACTTC
TRBJ2-7,15,NA,once,TRBV28,CASSPTGNPTYEQYF,TGTGCCAGCTCCCCGACGGGGAACCCTACCTACGAGCAGTACTTC
TRBJ1-4,15,NA,NA,TRBV5-5,CASSSAGGEREKLFF,TGTGCCAGCAGCTCGGCGGGGGGAGAACGGGAAAAACTGTTTTTT
TRBJ2-1,16,NA,NA,TRBV4-3,CASSQGAGVGYNEQFF,TGCGCCAGCAGCCAAGGAGCAGGGGTGGGATACAATGAGCAGTTCTTC
TRBJ2-1,17,NA,NA,TRBV27,CASSPLVSRGNGNEQFF,TGTGCCAGCAGTCCGCTGGTGAGTAGGGGGAATGGCAATGAGCAGTTCTTC
TRBJ2-5,17,NA,once,TRBV3-1/TRBV3-2,CASSRRGGGGRAETQYF,TGTGCCAGCAGCCGCCGAGGAGGGGGGGGAAGGGCAGAGACCCAGTACTTC
TRBJ1-6,15,TRBD1,NA,TRBV6-5,CASTPARGRNSPLHF,TGTGCCAGCACTCCAGCCAGGGGGCGTAATTCACCCCTCCACTTT
TRBJ2-7,15,TRBD1,NA,TRBV6-6,CASSYSGTGGDEQYF,TGTGCCAGCAGTTACTCCGGGACAGGGGGCGACGAGCAGTACTTC
TRBJ2-2,15,NA,NA,TRBV7-9,CASSLGRDFAGELFF,TGTGCCAGCAGCTTAGGCAGGGATTTCGCCGGGGAGCTGTTTTTT
TRBJ2-7,14,TRBD1,NA,TRBV19,CASSTRQGGYEQYF,TGTGCCAGTAGTACCAGACAGGGGGGCTACGAGCAATACTTC
TRBJ2-7,14,NA,once,TRBV5-5,CASSFGSGLNEQYF,TGTGCCAGCAGCTTTGGTTCCGGTCTCAACGAGCAGTACTTC
TRBJ2-1,16,NA,NA,TRBV5-1,CASSLDPRGRGSEQFF,TGCGCCAGCAGCTTGGATCCTAGGGGGAGGGGGAGTGAGCAGTTCTTC
TRBJ2-7,17,TRBD2,NA,TRBV28,CASRGASGSPWGYEQYF,TGTGCCAGCAGGGGGGCTAGCGGGAGTCCCTGGGGGTACGAGCAGTACTTC
TRBJ2-1,16,NA,once,TRBV28,CASSPPAAGSYNEQFF,TGTGCCAGCAGTCCCCCCGCCGCGGGATCCTACAATGAGCAGTTCTTC
TRBJ2-5,16,NA,NA,TRBV24-1,CATSAGERTGKETQYF,TGTGCCACCAGTGCCGGCGAAAGGACGGGAAAAGAGACCCAGTACTTC
TRBJ2-1,19,TRBD2,NA,TRBV28,CASSPGRLAGGKRYNEQFF,TGTGCCAGCAGTCCGGGCAGGCTAGCGGGAGGAAAAAGGTACAATGAGCAGTTCTTC
TRBJ1-4,13,TRBD1,NA,TRBV25-1,CASKQGAKEKLFF,TGTGCCAGCAAACAGGGGGCGAAGGAAAAACTGTTTTTT
TRBJ2-7,15,TRBD2,NA,TRBV5-1,CASSREGGLRYEQYF,TGCGCCAGCAGCCGGGAGGGGGGGCTACGGTACGAGCAGTACTTC
TRBJ1-2,13,NA,NA,TRBV3-1/TRBV3-2,CASSREILLGYTF,TGTGCCAGCAGCCGCGAAATTCTCCTAGGCTACACCTTC
TRBJ1-2,13,NA,NA,TRBV7-9,CASSLTHNYGYTF,TGTGCCAGCAGCTTAACACACAACTATGGCTACACCTTC
TRBJ2-5,13,TRBD1,NA,TRBV3-1/TRBV3-2,CASRTPTGESQYF,TGTGCCAGCAGAACCCCGACAGGGGAGAGCCAGTACTTC
TRBJ2-1,14,TRBD1,NA,TRBV6-5,CASRAGGSYNEQFF,TGTGCCAGCAGGGCAGGGGGCTCGTACAATGAGCAGTTCTTC
TRBJ2-6,16,NA,NA,TRBV6-6,CASSYSSNPGANVLTF,TGTGCCAGCAGTTACTCCAGTAACCCTGGGGCCAACGTCCTGACTTTC
TRBJ1-2,13,NA,NA,TRBV30,CAWSPTGNYGYTF,TGTGCCTGGAGTCCGACAGGAAACTATGGCTACACCTTC
TRBJ2-5,13,NA,NA,TRBV7-6,CASSLRVTETQYF,TGTGCCAGCAGCCTCCGAGTCACAGAGACCCAGTACTTC
TRBJ1-1,13,NA,NA,TRBV11-2,CASSTNREVRAFF,TGTGCCAGCAGCACCAACAGGGAAGTCCGAGCTTTCTTT
TRBJ2-3,16,TRBD1,NA,TRBV5-1,CASSLEGGQGLDTQYF,TGCGCCAGCAGCTTGGAAGGGGGACAGGGGCTGGATACGCAGTATTTT
TRBJ1-1,18,NA,NA,TRBV9,CASSVATRRDSANTEAFF,TGTGCCAGCAGCGTAGCCACACGACGAGACAGCGCGAACACTGAAGCTTTCTTT
TRBJ1-5,14,NA,NA,TRBV7-3,CASSFPQNNQPQHF,TGTGCCAGCAGCTTTCCTCAGAACAATCAGCCCCAGCATTTT
TRBJ1-6,16,TRBD1,NA,TRBV9,CASSATGTGVNSPLHF,TGTGCCAGCAGCGCGACCGGGACAGGGGTGAATTCACCCCTCCACTTT
TRBJ2-2,15,TRBD2,NA,TRBV5-6,CASSTSGGASGELFF,TGTGCCAGCAGTACCAGCGGGGGGGCCTCCGGGGAGCTGTTTTTT
TRBJ2-3,12,NA,few,TRBV29-1,CSVEGGGDTQYF,TGCAGCGTTGAAGGAGGGGGAGATACGCAGTATTTT
TRBJ2-2,17,TRBD1,NA,TRBV5-1,CASSSPSGTAITGELFF,TGCGCCAGCAGCTCGCCTTCCGGGACAGCCATCACCGGGGAGCTGTTTTTT
TRBJ2-1,15,NA,NA,TRBV21-1,CASSFWRGEYNEQFF,TGTGCCAGCAGCTTCTGGCGGGGGGAATACAATGAGCAGTTCTTC
TRBJ1-1,16,NA,NA,TRBV5-1,CASSGYPGGRGLEAFF,TGCGCCAGCAGCGGTTATCCCGGGGGAAGAGGTTTGGAAGCTTTCTTT